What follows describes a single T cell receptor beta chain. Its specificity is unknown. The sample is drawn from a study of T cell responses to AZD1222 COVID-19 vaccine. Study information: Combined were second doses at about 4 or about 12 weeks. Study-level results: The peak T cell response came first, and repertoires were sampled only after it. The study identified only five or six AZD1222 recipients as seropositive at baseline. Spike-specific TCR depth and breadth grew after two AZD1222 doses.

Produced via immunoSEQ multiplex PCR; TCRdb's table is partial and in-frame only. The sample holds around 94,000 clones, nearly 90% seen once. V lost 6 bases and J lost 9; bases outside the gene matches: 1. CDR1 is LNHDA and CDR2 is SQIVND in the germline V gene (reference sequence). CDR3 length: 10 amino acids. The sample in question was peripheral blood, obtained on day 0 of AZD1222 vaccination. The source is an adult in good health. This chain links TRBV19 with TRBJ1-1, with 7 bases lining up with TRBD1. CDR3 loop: CASRRGQAFF. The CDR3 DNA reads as TGTGCCAGTAGGAGGGGGCAAGCTTTCTTT.